This TCR beta chain was captured in a study of blood T cell repertoires in COVID-19. Study context: In each case, the material was cDNA or gDNA derived from T cells, B-cell-depleted T cells, or PBMCs.

Assignment of participants to cohorts was predicated upon participant-reported clinical history. The V and J ends lost 8 bases and 10 bases, in that order; junction bases with no gene match: 17. This CDR3 is 16 amino acids long. Germline V CDR1 and CDR2: LNHDA, SQIVND (reference sequence). Authors' analysis steps: Estimates of nucleated cell counts were drawn from the amplification of reference gene primers. Sequencing used immunoSEQ multiplex PCR; TCRdb keeps in-frame clones, though not all of them. That table is the source of V, J and clone size, and D and trimming were worked out from the DNA. The sample lists around 250,000 clones, approximately 88% occurring once.

The source material was PBMCs or T cells enriched from blood (not recorded which). This chain connects TRBV19 to TRBJ2-1, with 10 bases lining up with TRBD2. The clonotype originates from a woman aged 40-49 years with acute COVID-19. The CDR3 is CASRLLSSGRSYEQFF. In DNA form, the CDR3 reads TGTGCCAGTCGACTCCTGTCTAGCGGGAGATCGTACGAGCAGTTCTTC.